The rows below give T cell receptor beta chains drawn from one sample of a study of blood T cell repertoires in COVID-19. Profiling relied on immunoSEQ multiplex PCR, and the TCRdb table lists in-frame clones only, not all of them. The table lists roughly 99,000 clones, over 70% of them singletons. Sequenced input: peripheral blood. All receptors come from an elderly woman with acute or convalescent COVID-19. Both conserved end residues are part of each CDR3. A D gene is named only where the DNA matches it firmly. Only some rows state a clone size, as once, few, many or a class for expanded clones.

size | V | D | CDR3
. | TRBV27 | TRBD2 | CASSLSTSGHGELFF
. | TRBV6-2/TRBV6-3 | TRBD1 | CASSSDRAPLHF
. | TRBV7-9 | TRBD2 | CASSPAGLASGDTQYF
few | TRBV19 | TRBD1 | CASSFTGGGSPLHF
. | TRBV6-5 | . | CASSSSSGRANTEAFF
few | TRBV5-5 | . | CASSLEAGGRAFF
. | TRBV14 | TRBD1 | CASSQGGTGYGYTF
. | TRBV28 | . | CASSPTRQATNEKLFF
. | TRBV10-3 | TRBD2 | CAISGTSRTQETQYF
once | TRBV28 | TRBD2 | CASRLAGGPRGPDTQYF
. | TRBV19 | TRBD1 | CASSASDRVAGNTIYF
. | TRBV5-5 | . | CASSLVVSVGNTIYF
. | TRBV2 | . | CASTPTGTPYSNQPQHF
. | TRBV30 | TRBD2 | CAWRQGTSEGLFF
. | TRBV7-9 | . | CASSLGGTNEKLFF
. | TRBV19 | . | CASTFAGYMNSPLHF
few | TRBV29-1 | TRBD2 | CSVETSGNEQYF
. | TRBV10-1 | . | CASSEGRAPQSRLNTEAFF
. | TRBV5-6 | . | CASSPDTAGTEAFF
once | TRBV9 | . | CASSARLTSYNEQFF
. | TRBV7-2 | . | CASSRDSSLRGNTIYF
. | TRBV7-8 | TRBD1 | CASSLVPGTGRETQYF
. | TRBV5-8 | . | CASRKTGVPEAFF